A selection of T cell receptor beta chains follows, all from one sample in a study of blood T cell repertoires in COVID-19. Clones were sequenced by immunoSEQ multiplex PCR, and TCRdb holds only the in-frame ones, with some missing. The data hold some 110,000 clones, with roughly four fifths observed a single time. The specimen sequenced was peripheral blood. The receptors were gathered from a man between 45 and 60 years old with acute or convalescent COVID-19. CDR3s include the opening cysteine and the closing phenylalanine or tryptophan. Each record gives: J gene, D gene, V gene, clone size, CDR3 DNA, CDR3 protein. D genes are given only for firm matches. Clone size, where shown, is once, few, many, or a class for clones that have expanded.

>TRBJ2-3|-|TRBV5-1|-
TGCGCCAGCAGCTTGGGGCAGAATACAGATACGCAGTATTTT
CASSLGQNTDTQYF
>TRBJ2-1|TRBD1|TRBV19|-
TGTGCCAGTAGTACACGACAGGGTCTAGCCAATGAGCAGTTCTTC
CASSTRQGLANEQFF
>TRBJ2-1|TRBD2|TRBV7-8|once
TGTGCCAGCAGCCGGACTAGCGGGGGGGGTAATGAGCAGTTCTTC
CASSRTSGGGNEQFF
>TRBJ1-4|TRBD1|TRBV2|-
TGTGCCAGCAGTGAAGGGTCGGGACAGGGGGTTAGAAAACTGTTTTTT
CASSEGSGQGVRKLFF
>TRBJ1-2|TRBD1|TRBV15|-
TGTGCCACCAGCTTAACAGGGGGTAGTGGCTACACCTTC
CATSLTGGSGYTF
>TRBJ2-5|-|TRBV24-1|-
TGTGCCACCAGTGCCGGGAGAGAGACCCAGTACTTC
CATSAGRETQYF
>TRBJ1-2|TRBD1|TRBV28|-
TGTGCCAGCACCTCGGGACAGGGCAACTATGGCTACACCTTC
CASTSGQGNYGYTF
>TRBJ2-7|TRBD1|TRBV5-6|-
TGTGCCAGCAGCTTTGGGACAGGGGTCTACGAGCAGTACTTC
CASSFGTGVYEQYF
>TRBJ2-7|-|TRBV28|-
TGTGCCAGCAGTTCAACAGGGACGCATACCTACGAGCAGTACTTC
CASSSTGTHTYEQYF
>TRBJ1-4|-|TRBV4-2|-
TGTGCCAGCAGCCAAGATGGGAGTTCAAGTGAAAAACTGTTTTTT
CASSQDGSSSEKLFF
>TRBJ2-1|-|TRBV9|few
TGTGCCAGCAGCGTTGCTAGGAACTACAATGAGCAGTTCTTC
CASSVARNYNEQFF
>TRBJ1-4|-|TRBV28|-
TGTGCCAGCAGTTTTGGGCAGTCGAATGAAAAACTGTTTTTT
CASSFGQSNEKLFF
>TRBJ1-5|-|TRBV6-4|few
TGTGCCAGCAGTGAGATCGGAGGGACGGGTCAGCCCCAGCATTTT
CASSEIGGTGQPQHF
>TRBJ2-3|TRBD1|TRBV25-1|few
TGTGCCAGCACGCGTACGACAGGGAACGACACAGATACGCAGTATTTT
CASTRTTGNDTDTQYF
>TRBJ1-5|-|TRBV2|-
TGTGCCAGCAGTGGGAGCCGCGGCGGACAGCCCCAGCATTTT
CASSGSRGGQPQHF
>TRBJ1-6|-|TRBV9|-
TGTGCCAGCAGCTCTAGCCCAGGGGCTAATTCACCCCTCCACTTT
CASSSSPGANSPLHF
>TRBJ1-5|-|TRBV7-2|once
TGTGCCAGTAGATTATATAGCAATCAGCCCCAGCATTTT
CASRLYSNQPQHF
>TRBJ1-2|TRBD1|TRBV5-1|once
TGCGCCAGCAGCGTTGGGGACAGAGGGAACTATGGCTACACCTTC
CASSVGDRGNYGYTF
>TRBJ1-2|TRBD1|TRBV19|few
TGTGCCAGTAGTATGTTCACAGGGGTTAACTATGGCTACACCTTC
CASSMFTGVNYGYTF
>TRBJ2-7|-|TRBV7-8|-
TGTGCCAGCAGCTTAGCGGGCAGCTCCTACGAGCAGTACTTC
CASSLAGSSYEQYF
>TRBJ2-7|TRBD2|TRBV4-1|-
TGCGCCAGCAGCCCTTGGGAGGGTAGCTACGAGCAGTACTTC
CASSPWEGSYEQYF
>TRBJ2-1|-|TRBV7-3|-
TGTGCCAGCAGCCGAGGTGGTGGTGAGCAGTTCTTC
CASSRGGGEQFF
>TRBJ2-1|TRBD2|TRBV6-5|few
TGTGCCAGCACCCATACTAGCGGGGCCACGGATGAGCAGTTCTTC
CASTHTSGATDEQFF
>TRBJ1-2|TRBD1|TRBV7-2|-
TGTGCCAGCAGCCCGGACAGGGGGCCCGGCTACACCTTC
CASSPDRGPGYTF
>TRBJ2-5|-|TRBV10-3|-
TGTGCCATCAGTGACTCAGGGAATCAGACCCAGTACTTC
CAISDSGNQTQYF
>TRBJ1-5|TRBD1|TRBV19|few
TGTGCCAGTAGTCCGGGGACAGACCGGGCCCAGCATTTT
CASSPGTDRAQHF
>TRBJ1-3|-|TRBV6-5|-
TGTGCCAGCAGGTTGGGACACTACTCTGGAAACACCATATATTTT
CASRLGHYSGNTIYF
>TRBJ1-2|-|TRBV6-5|few
TGTGCCAGCAACAGAGGGGGTATGGGCTACACCTTC
CASNRGGMGYTF
>TRBJ2-7|-|TRBV9|-
TGTGCCAGCAGCGTAGAGGCTAGCTTCCACGAGCAGTACTTC
CASSVEASFHEQYF
>TRBJ1-1|-|TRBV29-1|-
TGCAGCGCCGGGCGGGAGTTGAACACTGAAGCTTTCTTT
CSAGRELNTEAFF
>TRBJ2-1|-|TRBV7-7|-
TGTGCTAGCAGCCCAAACCCGACAGGCGGGGGAAACAATGAGCAGTTCTTC
CASSPNPTGGGNNEQFF
>TRBJ1-3|TRBD1|TRBV7-9|-
TGTGCCAGCAGCTTAGCCCCGGACAGGGGGCCAAAAGGAAACACCATATATTTT
CASSLAPDRGPKGNTIYF